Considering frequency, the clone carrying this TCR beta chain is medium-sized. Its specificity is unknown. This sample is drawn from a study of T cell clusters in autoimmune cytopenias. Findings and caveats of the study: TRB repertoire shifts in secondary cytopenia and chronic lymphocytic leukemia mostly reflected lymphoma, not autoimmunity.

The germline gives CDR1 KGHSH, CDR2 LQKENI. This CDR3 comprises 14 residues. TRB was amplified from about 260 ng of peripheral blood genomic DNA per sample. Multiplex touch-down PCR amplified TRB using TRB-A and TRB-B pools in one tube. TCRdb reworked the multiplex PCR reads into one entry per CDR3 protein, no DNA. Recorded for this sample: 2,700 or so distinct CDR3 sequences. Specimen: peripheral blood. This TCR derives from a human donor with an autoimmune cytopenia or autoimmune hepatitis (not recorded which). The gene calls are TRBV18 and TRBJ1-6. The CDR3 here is CASSENRNNSPLHF.